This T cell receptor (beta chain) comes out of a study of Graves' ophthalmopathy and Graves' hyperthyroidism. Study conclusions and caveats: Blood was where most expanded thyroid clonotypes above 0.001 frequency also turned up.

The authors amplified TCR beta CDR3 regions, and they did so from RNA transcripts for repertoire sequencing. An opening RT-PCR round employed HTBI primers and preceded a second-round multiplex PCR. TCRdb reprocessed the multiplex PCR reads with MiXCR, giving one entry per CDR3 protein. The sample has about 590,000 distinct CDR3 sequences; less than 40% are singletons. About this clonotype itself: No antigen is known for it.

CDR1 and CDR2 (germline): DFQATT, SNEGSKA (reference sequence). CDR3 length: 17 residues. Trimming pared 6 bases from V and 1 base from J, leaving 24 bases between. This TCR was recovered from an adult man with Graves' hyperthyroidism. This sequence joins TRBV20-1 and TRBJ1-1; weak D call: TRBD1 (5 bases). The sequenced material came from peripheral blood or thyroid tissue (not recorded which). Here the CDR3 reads CSASVPGKGSRNTEAFF. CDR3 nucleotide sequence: TGCAGTGCATCAGTCCCGGGCAAGGGGAGCAGGAACACTGAAGCTTTCTTT.